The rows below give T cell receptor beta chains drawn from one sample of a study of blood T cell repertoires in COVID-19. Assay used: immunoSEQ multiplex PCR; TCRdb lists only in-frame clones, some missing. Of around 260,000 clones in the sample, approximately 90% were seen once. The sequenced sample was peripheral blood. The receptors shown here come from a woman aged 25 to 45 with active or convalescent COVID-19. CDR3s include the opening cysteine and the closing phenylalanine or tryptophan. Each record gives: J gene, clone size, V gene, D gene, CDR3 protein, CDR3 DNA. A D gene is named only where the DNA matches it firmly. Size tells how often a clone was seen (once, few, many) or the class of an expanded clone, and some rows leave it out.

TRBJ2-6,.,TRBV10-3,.,CATQDSGANVLTF,TGTGCCACCCAGGACTCTGGGGCCAACGTCCTGACTTTC
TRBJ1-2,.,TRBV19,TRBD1,CASRTLPGQLNYGYTF,TGTGCCAGTAGAACACTACCGGGACAGCTTAACTATGGCTACACCTTC
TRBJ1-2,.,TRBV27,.,CASSLSGARGYTF,TGTGCCAGCAGTTTATCAGGGGCCCGGGGCTACACCTTC
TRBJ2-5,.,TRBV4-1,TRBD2,CASSQEPAGAGAPGAQYF,TGCGCCAGCAGCCAAGAACCGGCCGGAGCGGGGGCCCCTGGGGCCCAGTACTTC
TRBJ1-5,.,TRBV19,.,CASSPRRGRGNQPQHF,TGTGCCAGTAGTCCCCGTAGGGGCCGGGGCAATCAGCCCCAGCATTTT
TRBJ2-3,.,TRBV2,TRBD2,CASSEFSGADTQYF,TGTGCCAGCAGTGAATTCAGCGGGGCAGATACGCAGTATTTT
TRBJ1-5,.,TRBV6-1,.,CASSELSRRTHSNQPQHF,TGTGCCAGCAGTGAATTGAGCCGGAGAACTCATAGCAATCAGCCCCAGCATTTT
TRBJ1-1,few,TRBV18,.,CASSPLPSDRNTEAFF,TGTGCCAGCTCACCATTGCCCTCGGACAGGAACACTGAAGCTTTCTTT
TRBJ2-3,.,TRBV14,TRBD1,CASSRDRGHQDTQYF,TGTGCCAGCAGCCGGGACAGGGGGCATCAAGATACGCAGTATTTT
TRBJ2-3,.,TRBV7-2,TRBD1,CASSLRTGTTDTQYF,TGTGCCAGCAGCCTTCGGACAGGGACCACAGATACGCAGTATTTT
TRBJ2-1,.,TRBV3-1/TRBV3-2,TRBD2,CASSQDVAAGGPRNEQFF,TGTGCCAGCAGCCAAGATGTGGCAGCGGGGGGGCCGCGTAATGAGCAGTTCTTC
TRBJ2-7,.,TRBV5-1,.,CASSLVQASYEQYF,TGCGCCAGCAGCTTGGTACAGGCTAGCTACGAGCAGTACTTC
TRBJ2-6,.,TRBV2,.,CASSEAQGGANVLTF,TGTGCCAGCAGTGAAGCCCAGGGTGGCGCCAACGTCCTGACTTTC
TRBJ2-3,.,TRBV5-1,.,CASSPLAGSGTDTQYF,TGCGCCAGCAGCCCTCTCGCGGGGAGTGGCACAGATACGCAGTATTTT
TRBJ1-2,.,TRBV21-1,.,CASSKRPPGEPCSGGYTF,TGTGCCAGCAGCAAACGGCCCCCTGGAGAGCCCTGCAGCGGCGGCTACACCTTC
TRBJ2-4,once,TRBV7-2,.,CASSLYGVGGANIQYF,TGTGCCAGCAGCTTATATGGGGTTGGCGGGGCAAACATTCAGTACTTC
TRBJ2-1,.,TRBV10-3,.,CAIRAERPDGDEQFF,TGTGCCATCAGGGCGGAGCGCCCGGACGGGGATGAGCAGTTCTTC
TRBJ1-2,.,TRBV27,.,CASSLFSGSDGYTF,TGTGCCAGCAGTTTATTTTCAGGTTCTGATGGCTACACCTTC
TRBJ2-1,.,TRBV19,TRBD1,CASSQGQGRNEQFF,TGTGCCAGTAGTCAGGGACAGGGGAGGAATGAGCAGTTCTTC
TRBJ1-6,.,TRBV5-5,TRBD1,CASSLQGARSPLHF,TGTGCCAGCAGCTTGCAGGGGGCAAGGTCACCCCTCCACTTT
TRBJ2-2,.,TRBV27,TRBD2,CASSNSGTSPLFF,TGTGCCAGCAGTAACTCCGGGACTAGCCCTTTGTTTTTT
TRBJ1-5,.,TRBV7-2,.,CASSLGGFNQPQHF,TGTGCCAGCAGCTTAGGCGGCTTCAATCAGCCCCAGCATTTT
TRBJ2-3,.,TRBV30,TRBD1,CAWSGQGSRTDTQYF,TGTGCCTGGTCGGGACAGGGGTCCCGCACAGATACGCAGTATTTT
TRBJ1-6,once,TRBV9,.,CASSVGNKYNSPLHF,TGTGCCAGCAGCGTAGGTAACAAGTATAATTCACCCCTCCACTTT
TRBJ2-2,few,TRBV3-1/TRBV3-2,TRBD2,CASSQGSAGYTGELFF,TGTGCCAGCAGCCAAGGGTCAGCGGGGTACACCGGGGAGCTGTTTTTT
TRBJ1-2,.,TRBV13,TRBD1,CASSLRDSSNYGYTF,TGTGCCAGCAGCTTACGGGACAGCTCTAACTATGGCTACACCTTC
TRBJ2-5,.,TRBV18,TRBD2,CASSPGSGGAETQYF,TGTGCCAGCTCACCCGGTAGCGGGGGTGCGGAGACCCAGTACTTC
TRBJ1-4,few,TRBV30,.,CAVDRGWGEKLFF,TGTGCCGTGGACCGGGGATGGGGTGAAAAACTGTTTTTT
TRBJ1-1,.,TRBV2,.,CASSRGGIGTEAFF,TGTGCCAGCAGTCGGGGCGGGATAGGGACTGAAGCTTTCTTT
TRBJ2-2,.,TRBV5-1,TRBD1,CASTPPGQGVAGELFF,TGCGCCAGCACCCCACCGGGACAGGGGGTCGCCGGGGAGCTGTTTTTT
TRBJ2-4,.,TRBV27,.,CASSPHGGHIQYF,TGTGCCAGCAGTCCCCACGGGGGACACATTCAGTACTTC
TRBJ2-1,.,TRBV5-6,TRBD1,CASSPWTGDNEQFF,TGTGCCAGCAGCCCCTGGACAGGGGACAATGAGCAGTTCTTC
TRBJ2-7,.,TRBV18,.,CASSPVAWGDEQYF,TGTGCCAGCTCACCTGTTGCTTGGGGGGACGAGCAGTACTTC
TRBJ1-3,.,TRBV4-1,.,CASSHRGWVGSGNTIYF,TGCGCCAGCAGCCATCGGGGGTGGGTGGGCTCTGGAAACACCATATATTTT
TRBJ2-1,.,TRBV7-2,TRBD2,CASSPGVAGGYNEQFF,TGTGCCAGCAGCCCCGGGGTAGCGGGGGGATACAATGAGCAGTTCTTC
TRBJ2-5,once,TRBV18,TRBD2,CASSPPGLARGETQYF,TGTGCCAGCTCACCCCCTGGACTAGCTCGGGGAGAGACCCAGTACTTC
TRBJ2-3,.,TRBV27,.,CASRTHSTDTQYF,TGTGCCAGCAGGACTCATAGCACAGATACGCAGTATTTT
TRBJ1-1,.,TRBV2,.,CASGDLRAAEAFF,TGTGCCAGCGGGGACTTAAGGGCGGCTGAAGCTTTCTTT
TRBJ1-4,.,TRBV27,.,CASGAGWNEKLFF,TGTGCCAGCGGGGCAGGGTGGAATGAAAAACTGTTTTTT
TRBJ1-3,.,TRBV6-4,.,CASSDSWSTNSGNTIYF,TGTGCCAGCAGTGACTCGTGGAGCACCAACTCTGGAAACACCATATATTTT
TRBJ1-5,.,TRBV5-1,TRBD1,CASSHSVAGTGEPSNQPQHF,TGCGCCAGCAGCCATTCTGTAGCCGGGACAGGGGAACCTAGCAATCAGCCCCAGCATTTT
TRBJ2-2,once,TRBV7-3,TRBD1,CASSTSTGGTGELFF,TGTGCCAGCAGCACATCTACAGGGGGCACCGGGGAGCTGTTTTTT
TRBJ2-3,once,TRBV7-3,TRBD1,CASSSGQGQGQYF,TGTGCCAGCAGCTCGGGACAGGGACAAGGGCAGTATTTT
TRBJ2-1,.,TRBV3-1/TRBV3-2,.,CASSQEGGGQFF,TGTGCCAGCAGCCAAGAAGGGGGGGGGCAGTTCTTC
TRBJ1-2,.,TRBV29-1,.,CSVEFPPGRANYGYTF,TGCAGCGTTGAATTTCCGCCAGGGAGGGCCAACTATGGCTACACCTTC